This T cell receptor (beta chain) originates from a study of blood T cell repertoires in COVID-19. The wider study: Whether acute or convalescent, the COVID-19 samples came from the United States, Italy and Spain. Sources were T cells, B-cell-depleted T cells, or PBMCs; the material itself was cDNA or gDNA.

Seattle cases were enrolled at active infection and followed longitudinally. The table lists this clone with a count of one. J lost 6 bases, V lost 4 bases, and 4 bases had no gene match. Germline CDR1 and CDR2: SGHNT and YYREEE (reference sequence). This CDR3 contains 13 residues. Under the authors' procedure: Researchers report that nucleated cell counts were estimated from reference gene primer amplification. Data came from immunoSEQ multiplex PCR; TCRdb stores just in-frame clones and leaves some out. That table is the source of V, J and clone size, and D and trimming were worked out from the DNA. The top ten hold around 4% of the sample, which has 360,000 or so clones, approximately 90% seen once.

The source is an older woman with COVID-19, enrolled during active disease. The gene calls are TRBV5-4 and TRBJ1-1; TRBD1 agrees at 9 bases. The sequencing input was peripheral blood. As DNA, the CDR3 is TGTGCCAGCAGCCCGGGACAGGGCTCTGAAGCTTTCTTT. This translates into CASSPGQGSEAFF.